The clone carrying this TCR beta chain was observed a handful of times. The antigen is undetermined. The entry originates in a study of OX40 agonist ivuxolimab in advanced cancers. Study-level information: Melanoma, hepatocellular carcinoma, head and neck or renal cell cancer occurred in dose-escalation patients. Males comprised 82.7% of the group, whose mean age was 60 years (range about 20 to 85). Overall study findings and caveats: Determination of antigen specificity was not performed for the expanded peripheral T cells.

The assay was immunoSEQ multiplex PCR, and TCRdb's table has in-frame clones only and misses some. The sample includes more than 9,500 clones, 80% of them seen just once. CDR1 is SEHNR and CDR2 is FQNEAQ in the germline V gene (reference sequence). Trimming cost V 5 bases and J 9 bases; bases outside gene matches: 12. The CDR3 is 15 amino acids. The receptor comes from an adult with an advanced solid tumor such as melanoma, head and neck, liver or kidney cancer. Sequences were derived from CD4+ or CD8+ T cells sorted from blood, sampled in a trial of the OX40 agonist ivuxolimab. The rearrangement joins TRBV7-9 to TRBJ2-5, with 10 positions matching TRBD1. CDR3 region: CASSEGQGPERAQYF. The CDR3 region has the DNA TGTGCCAGCAGCGAGGGACAGGGGCCGGAAAGGGCCCAGTACTTC.